These 18 T cell receptor delta chains originate from one sample sequenced in a study of γδ T cells in repeated Plasmodium falciparum infection (dated by TCRdb to the early 2020s). Vgamma9/Vdelta2+ and Vdelta2-negative gammadelta T cell populations were flow-sorted from peripheral blood mononuclear cells for bulk TCR repertoire analysis. Library preparation employed multiplex PCR. Sequencing used an Illumina MiSeq. In TCRdb, clones were called once more from the public reads by CATT, and rows of identical DNA were later combined. Within this sample are tens of thousands of delta-chain clones, with approximately 1% of them counted one time only. The ten most abundant clones make up roughly 9.5% of the sample. Sequencing used gamma-delta T cells from blood. These TCRs come from a pool of human donors (malaria-infected and uninfected, not separated).

For this clone: Only one base separates this from a far larger clonotype, so it likely reflects a read error. This CDR3 is also generated by other DNA sequences in the sample. The chain uses TRDV1 and TRDJ2; 9 bases fit TRDD3. No J segment appears in TCRdb, so it was assigned here by matching the sequence to germline. The CDR3 contains 19 residues. With V trimmed by 5 bases and J by 0 bases, 13 bases remained unmatched. Looked up from germline, CDR1 is TSWWSYY and CDR2 is QGS. The DNA for the CDR3 is TGTGCTCTTGGGCAAACAATAAGGGGGATACCATCTTTGACAGCACAACTCTTCTTT. Amino acids: CALGQTIRGIPSLTAQLFF.

There are many counts of this clone. This sequence may be a read error, since a much larger clone differs from it by one base. Other DNA sequences of this sample code for an identical CDR3. The V gene is TRDV2, the J gene TRDJ1; D unclear. The J gene, left out of TCRdb, was set here by checking the DNA against germline. This CDR3 has 14 amino acids. Per the germline V gene, CDR1 is GEAIGNYY and CDR2 is EKD. The CDR3 loop is CACDTAGLSDKLIF. As DNA, the CDR3 is TGTGCCTGCGACACCGCTGGCTTGAGCGATAAACTCATCTTT.

Points on this clone: TCRdb has a much larger clone's protein, which differs at residue 16 from the translation of this DNA, likely because of a read error; what is shown is the protein translated from the DNA. No J gene was assigned, while the V gene was called as TRDV2; the table's D call of TRDD3 was not tested on the DNA. Germline values: CDR1 GEAIGNYY, CDR2 EKD. The CDR3 consists of 17 residues. CDR3: CACDTVLGDTLARKLTF. DNA for the CDR3: TGTGCCTGTGATACCGTACTGGGGGATACGCTTGCCCGAAAACTCACCTTT.

This clone was seen repeatedly, ten times or more. The gene calls are TRDV2 and TRDJ1; TRDD3 agrees at 7 bases. The CDR3 totals 18 residues. Germline V lookup: CDR1 GEAIGNYY, CDR2 EKD. With 0 bases clipped from V and 0 bases from J, the junction kept 12 bases outside the gene matches. CDR3 loop: CACDTVSTGANNTDKLIF. The CDR3 DNA reads as TGTGCCTGTGACACCGTAAGTACTGGGGCCAACAACACCGATAAACTCATCTTT.

Turning to this clone: TCRdb's protein for this DNA is that of a much larger clone and differs from the translation at residue 4, likely a read error; the protein shown is the DNA translation. V and J are TRDV2 and TRDJ3; D call uncertain. TCRdb carries no J gene annotation; the J gene was assigned here by matching the DNA with germline. Per the germline V gene, CDR1 is GEAIGNYY and CDR2 is EKD. Trimming removed 5 bases at V and 0 bases at J, with 10 bases between. The CDR3 length is 16 residues. Here the CDR3 DNA reads TGTGCCTGTGGCCCTAGAAGCTCCTGGGACACCCGACAGATGTTTTTC. Protein: CACGPRSSWDTRQMFF.

This clone was counted between two and nine times. TCRdb's entry gives the protein of a much larger clone, which mismatches this DNA's translation at residue 19, likely from a read error; the protein reported here is translated from the DNA. The chain joins TRDV1 to TRDJ1; TRDD3 aligns across 10 bases. The J gene was not available in TCRdb and was assigned here by matching the DNA to germline segments. The CDR3 is made up of 24 amino acids. Germline V lookup: CDR1 TSWWSYY, CDR2 QGS. Germline trimming cut 0 bases from V and 3 bases from J; bases unmatched to any gene: 28. The CDR3 loop is CALGELELFPTIDGGIRYADKLIF. For the CDR3, the DNA is TGTGCTCTTGGGGAACTAGAACTGTTCCCTACGATTGACGGGGGGATACGATACGCCGATAAACTCATCTTT.

The table lists this clone with a few counts. A far larger clone is just one base off, so this is likely a read error. This CDR3 is also generated by other DNA sequences in the sample. The rearrangement uses TRDV1 and TRDJ1; 9 bases fit TRDD3. As TCRdb names no J gene, one was assigned here on the basis of a DNA match to germline. The CDR3 runs to 26 residues. The germline CDR1 and CDR2 sequences are TSWWSYY and QGS. V was clipped by 1 base and J by 0 bases; unmatched bases: 33. The CDR3 loop is CALGERSKPYLWAVRGDTKYTDKLIF. The CDR3 bases are TGTGCTCTTGGGGAACGTTCCAAACCTTACCTTTGGGCGGTAAGGGGGGATACCAAATACACCGATAAACTCATCTTT.

This clone was observed a handful of times. The protein TCRdb lists belongs to a much larger clone and differs from this DNA's translation at residue 12, which points to a read error; the protein shown is made from the DNA. This chain connects TRDV1 to TRDJ1; 10 nucleotides match TRDD3. Assignment of the J gene here rests on matching the DNA to germline, because TCRdb gives none. J gave up 0 bases and V 0 bases, and 25 bases lay outside the gene matches. This CDR3 region has 24 residues. CDR1 TSWWSYY and CDR2 QGS come from the germline V gene. CDR3: CALGELELFPTTDGGIRYTDKLIF. The CDR3 bases are TGTGCTCTTGGGGAACTAGAACTGTTCCCTACGACTGACGGGGGGATACGATACACCGATAAACTCATCTTT.

This clone was observed a handful of times. A read error likely explains why the TCRdb protein, taken from a much larger clone, differs from this DNA's translation at residue 4; the protein shown is translated from the DNA. The chain uses TRDV2 and TRDJ1; TRDD3 matches 11 bases. The J gene comes from matching the DNA to germline here; TCRdb lacks it. Germline V gene data show CDR1 as GEAIGNYY and CDR2 as EKD. The CDR3 sequence is 19 residues long. The CDR3 spells CACNTVRLGDTQSTDKLIF. CDR3 coding DNA: TGTGCCTGTAACACCGTGCGGTTGGGGGATACGCAGTCCACCGATAAACTCATCTTT.

Many counts were recorded for this clone. TCRdb lists the protein of a much larger clone for this DNA, which differs at residue 14, so this is likely a read error; the protein given here is translated from the DNA itself. The V gene reported is TRDV2; the J gene is uncalled; the table's D call TRDD3 went unverified against the DNA. The CDR3 runs 15 residues. Germline loops: CDR1 GEAIGNYY, CDR2 EKD. The DNA for the CDR3 is TGTGCCTGTGACAGGGTGGGGGATTTATCCGATAAACTCACCTTT. This translates into CACDRVGDLSDKLTF.

At least ten counts were recorded for this clone. The TCRdb protein comes from a much larger clone and disagrees with this DNA's translation at residue 7, likely due to a read error; the protein given here is derived from the DNA. The chain uses TRDV2 and TRDJ1; 9 nucleotides match TRDD3. The J gene is not listed in TCRdb, so it was assigned here from a DNA match to germline. After removal of 0 bases from V and 8 bases from J, the junction contained 21 bases not matched to a gene. The CDR3 sequence is 19 residues long. Germline V gene sequence: CDR1 GEAIGNYY, CDR2 EKD. The chain's CDR3 is CACDTVPGDTINTFPKLIF. For the CDR3, the DNA is TGTGCCTGTGACACCGTACCGGGGGATACTATCAATACCTTCCCCAAACTCATCTTT.

As for this clone: The protein held in TCRdb is that of a much larger clone and does not match this DNA's translation at residue 6, likely because of a read error; the protein shown is translated from the DNA. CDR3 amino acids: CALGVRYRFLPFPTGHIAGGEYTDKLIF. Here the CDR3 DNA reads TGTGCTCTTGGGGTACGATATAGATTCCTACCATTCCCCACTGGACACATAGCTGGCGGTGAGTACACCGATAAACTCATCTTT. The chain recombines TRDV1 with TRDJ1; 7 nucleotides line up with TRDD2. The J gene, absent from TCRdb, was called here by matching the DNA to germline. Germline assignment: CDR1 TSWWSYY and CDR2 QGS. This CDR3 region has 28 residues. V gave up 4 bases and J gave up 0 bases; unmatched junction bases: 44.

This clone showed up just a few times. The protein that TCRdb holds for this DNA derives from a much larger clone and differs from the translated DNA at residue 2, which likely indicates a read error; the protein shown here is translated from the DNA. The rearrangement links TRDV2 to TRDJ1; 10 bases fit TRDD3. Germline V lookup: CDR1 GEAIGNYY, CDR2 EKD. The CDR3 contains 18 residues. CDR3 in amino acids: CSCDTLTGGLSYTDKLIF. CDR3 DNA: TGTTCCTGTGACACCCTAACTGGGGGATTGTCCTACACCGATAAACTCATCTTT.

In its sample, this clone was seen many times. A far larger clone is off by one base, so a read error is likely. The same CDR3 also results from other DNA sequences found in this sample. The gene calls are TRDV1 and TRDJ1, with D perhaps TRDD2 (5 bases). The germline CDR1 and CDR2 sequences are TSWWSYY and QGS. The CDR3 totals 12 residues. CDR3 sequence (DNA): TGTGCTCTTGGGATGTTTCCTTTTAAACTCATTTTT. Protein: CALGMFPFKLIF.

This clone was detected a few times. The TCRdb protein, from a much larger clone, departs from this DNA's translation at residue 14, likely by read error; the protein shown derives from the DNA. The chain couples TRDV1 to TRDJ1, with TRDD3 matching over 8 bases. Germline matching of the DNA provided the J gene here, since TCRdb leaves it blank. CDR1 and CDR2 (germline): TSWWSYY, QGS. This CDR3 comprises 19 residues. V trimming: 0 bases; J trimming: 3 bases; junction bases outside the gene matches: 15. The CDR3 DNA follows: TGTGCTCTTGGGGAACTAGTCGCCCCTCGGGGGATAGGGGCCGATAAACTCATCTTT. Translated, it gives CALGELVAPRGIGADKLIF.

This clone was detected a few times. The TCRdb record carries a much larger clone's protein, which differs from this DNA's translation at residue 4; a read error is the likely cause, and the protein listed here is the DNA translation. V and J are TRDV2 and TRDJ3; 8 bases fit TRDD3. Per the germline V gene, CDR1 is GEAIGNYY and CDR2 is EKD. The length of the CDR3 is 18 residues. In DNA, the CDR3 is TGTGCCTGTGGCACCGGGGGATATGGATCCTGGGACACCCGACAGATGTTTTTC. This gives the protein CACGTGGYGSWDTRQMFF.

The sample holds a few counts of this clone. TCRdb's protein for this DNA is that of a much larger clone and differs from the translation at residue 3, likely a read error; the protein shown is the DNA translation. The chain has TRDV1 and TRDJ1; TRDD3 is a possible D gene (5 bases). The germline V gene has CDR1 TSWWSYY and CDR2 QGS. The CDR3 is 18 amino acids. The CDR3 is CAFGERKWLGSYTDKLIF. CDR3 bases: TGTGCTTTTGGGGAGAGAAAATGGCTGGGATCCTACACCGATAAACTCATCTTT.

This clone was counted between two and nine times. TCRdb pairs this DNA with a much larger clone's protein that differs at residue 20, likely a read error; the protein shown was translated from the DNA. The chain couples TRDV2 to TRDJ1, with 9 bases aligning to TRDD3. The J segment lost 8 bases and the V segment lost 0 bases, leaving 36 bases of the junction unmatched. Germline V gene lookup returns CDR1 GEAIGNYY and CDR2 EKD. This CDR3 is 24 amino acids long. In DNA, the CDR3 is TGTGCCTGTGACACCCTGGAGACCCCGGTACTGGGGGAGAAAACGCCGTGGAATAATGCCAAACTCATCTTT. It specifies CACDTLETPVLGEKTPWNNAKLIF.